The rows below give T cell receptor beta chains drawn from one sample of a study of CXCR3-negative and CXCR3-positive naive CD8 T cells. TCRdb re-called the 5' RACE reads, yielding one record per CDR3 amino acid sequence without DNA. The sample has fewer than 90,000 distinct CDR3 sequences. Input material: naive CXCR3+ CD8+ T cells from blood. These receptor sequences come from a human donor in good health. Some clones in this sample may be carry-over from other donors' samples. Both conserved end residues are part of each CDR3.

J: TRBJ2-2
V: TRBV7-2
CDR3: CASSLARGTGELFF

J: TRBJ2-7
V: TRBV27
CDR3: CASSLYGQGYEQYF

J: TRBJ1-1
V: TRBV7-8
CDR3: CASSLAQGAWGEAFF

J: TRBJ2-7
V: TRBV28
CDR3: CASSSGTLRSYEQYF

J: TRBJ2-7
V: TRBV28
CDR3: CASSLFQDRVIYEQYF

J: TRBJ2-1
V: TRBV28
CDR3: CASSLDPSSYNEQFF

J: TRBJ1-4
V: TRBV2
CDR3: CASNNPEEGEKLFF

J: TRBJ2-7
V: TRBV28
CDR3: CASTAPTGGNPYEQYF

J: TRBJ2-7
V: TRBV28
CDR3: CASSSRRDYYEQYF

J: TRBJ2-7
V: TRBV28
CDR3: CATSPGEIIPYEQYF

J: TRBJ2-3
V: TRBV4-3
CDR3: CASSQRPRGSGSIPDTQYF

J: TRBJ1-1
V: TRBV20-1
CDR3: CSALGQENTEAFF

J: TRBJ2-5
V: TRBV5-1
CDR3: CASSRGSGEETQYF

J: TRBJ1-1
V: TRBV20-1
CDR3: CSARDLRTGGYAEAFF

J: TRBJ2-1
V: TRBV6-6
CDR3: CASSYHSSVNEQFF

J: TRBJ2-5
V: TRBV6-2/TRBV6-3
CDR3: CATLRQSKETQYF

J: TRBJ2-2
V: TRBV5-1
CDR3: CASSYATGGSGELFF

J: TRBJ2-7
V: TRBV11-2
CDR3: CASSLGASDYEQYF